A selection of T cell receptor beta chains follows, all from one sample in a study of blood T cell repertoires in COVID-19. Here immunoSEQ multiplex PCR was the method, and the copy in TCRdb shows in-frame clones only, minus some. The data show approximately 17,000 clones, with 87% seen just once and less than 50% held by the top ten. Sequencing input: peripheral blood. The receptors here all came from a human donor in a cohort sampled during active COVID-19. Both conserved end residues are part of each CDR3. The D gene is left open where the match is weak. The size entry is marked missing in some rows and otherwise reads once, few, many or a size class.

V,D,J,size,CDR3,DNA
TRBV5-6,TRBD1,TRBJ2-3,.,CASSWFLQGISTDTQYF,TGTGCCAGCAGCTGGTTTTTACAGGGGATAAGCACAGATACGCAGTATTTT
TRBV13,TRBD1,TRBJ2-3,once,CASSLGGTGGTDTQYF,TGTGCCAGCAGCTTAGGAGGGACAGGGGGCACAGATACGCAGTATTTT
TRBV19,TRBD1,TRBJ2-2,.,CASSRAEGTGYTGELFF,TGTGCCAGTAGTAGGGCTGAAGGGACAGGGTACACCGGGGAGCTGTTTTTT
TRBV27,.,TRBJ1-2,.,CASSMGAYYGYTF,TGTGCCAGTTCAATGGGGGCTTACTATGGCTACACCTTC
TRBV19,.,TRBJ2-2,.,CASKVGANGELFF,TGTGCCAGTAAGGTGGGGGCCAACGGGGAGCTGTTTTTT
TRBV19,.,TRBJ2-7,.,CASSILTGYEQYF,TGTGCCAGTAGTATCCTGACAGGCTACGAGCAGTACTTC
TRBV6-5,.,TRBJ2-4,once,CASRLDSIQYF,TGTGCCAGCAGGTTGGACAGCATTCAGTACTTC
TRBV7-2,.,TRBJ1-4,.,CASSFNQEKLFF,TGTGCCAGCAGCTTTAATCAGGAAAAACTGTTTTTT
TRBV6-5,TRBD2,TRBJ2-3,.,CASRPGLADTDTQYF,TGTGCCAGCAGACCGGGACTAGCGGACACAGATACGCAGTATTTT
TRBV10-3,TRBD1,TRBJ1-1,.,CAIRDRGMNTEAFF,TGTGCCATCAGAGACAGGGGCATGAACACTGAAGCTTTCTTT
TRBV5-1,TRBD1,TRBJ1-4,.,CASSLGQGSEKLFF,TGCGCCAGCAGCTTGGGACAGGGGAGCGAAAAACTGTTTTTT
TRBV2,.,TRBJ1-5,once,CASQAVDSNQPQHF,TGTGCCAGCCAGGCAGTTGATAGCAATCAGCCCCAGCATTTT
TRBV3-1/TRBV3-2,.,TRBJ2-5,.,CASSPPSVLAWQETQYF,TGTGCCAGCAGCCCCCCCTCGGTTCTAGCTTGGCAAGAGACCCAGTACTTC
TRBV2,TRBD1,TRBJ1-1,.,CASSVRGAMNTEAFF,TGTGCCAGCAGTGTCAGGGGGGCGATGAACACTGAAGCTTTCTTT
TRBV19,TRBD1,TRBJ2-5,.,CASSSDRGGETQYF,TGTGCCAGTAGTTCAGACAGGGGCGGCGAGACCCAGTACTTC
TRBV12-3/TRBV12-4,.,TRBJ1-2,.,CASTTDTNYGYTF,TGTGCCAGCACCACGGACACGAACTATGGCTACACCTTC
TRBV5-1,.,TRBJ1-2,.,CASSPGQGMIYYGYTF,TGCGCCAGCAGCCCGGGGCAGGGGATGATCTACTATGGCTACACCTTC
TRBV5-1,TRBD2,TRBJ2-3,.,CASSFGLAVADTQYF,TGCGCCAGCAGCTTCGGACTAGCGGTGGCAGATACGCAGTATTTT
TRBV19,.,TRBJ1-2,.,CASTLGDTRGAYGYTF,TGTGCCAGTACCCTCGGGGACACACGAGGGGCCTATGGCTACACCTTC
TRBV9,.,TRBJ1-2,.,CASSASGNYGYTF,TGTGCCAGCAGCGCGTCAGGGAACTATGGCTACACCTTC
TRBV11-2,.,TRBJ2-2,.,CASREGLSTGELFF,TGTGCCAGCAGGGAAGGACTCAGCACCGGGGAGCTGTTTTTT
TRBV5-1,TRBD2,TRBJ2-3,.,CASSFTRGDGAGSDTQYF,TGCGCCAGCAGCTTCACCCGCGGAGACGGAGCGGGAAGTGATACGCAGTATTTT
TRBV7-3,TRBD1,TRBJ2-7,.,CASSLTRTGVHEQYF,TGTGCCAGCAGCTTAACCCGGACAGGGGTTCACGAGCAGTACTTC
TRBV5-1,TRBD2,TRBJ2-7,.,CASSIRLAGGPYEQYF,TGCGCCAGCAGCATCCGACTAGCGGGGGGGCCCTACGAGCAGTACTTC
TRBV6-5,.,TRBJ1-2,.,CASSYWGEGYGYTF,TGTGCCAGCAGTTACTGGGGGGAGGGCTATGGCTACACCTTC
TRBV7-2,TRBD2,TRBJ2-1,.,CASSLHPGTSAYNEQFF,TGTGCCAGCAGCTTACACCCCGGGACTAGCGCCTACAATGAGCAGTTCTTC
TRBV27,.,TRBJ2-7,.,CASIGGSSYEQYF,TGTGCCAGCATAGGAGGGAGCTCCTACGAGCAGTACTTC
TRBV19,.,TRBJ2-3,.,CASSKGLFTDTQYF,TGTGCCAGTAGTAAGGGACTGTTCACAGATACGCAGTATTTT
TRBV5-4,TRBD1,TRBJ1-2,medium-sized,CASSLGSGTGVRGGYGYTF,TGTGCCAGCAGCTTGGGTAGTGGGACAGGGGTCCGGGGTGGCTATGGCTACACCTTC
TRBV6-5,.,TRBJ1-2,.,CASRSTGVYGYTF,TGTGCCAGCAGGTCGACAGGAGTCTATGGCTACACCTTC
TRBV4-1,TRBD1,TRBJ2-7,few,CASSPTGPMTQQYF,TGCGCCAGCAGCCCGACAGGGCCGATGACACAGCAGTACTTC
TRBV30,.,TRBJ2-3,.,CAWSGQVTRDTQYF,TGTGCCTGGAGTGGACAGGTGACGAGAGATACGCAGTATTTT
TRBV18,TRBD1,TRBJ1-5,few,CASSRSGQGEHSNQPQHF,TGTGCCAGCTCACGCTCCGGACAGGGTGAACATAGCAATCAGCCCCAGCATTTT
TRBV9,TRBD2,TRBJ2-3,once,CASSVGVAGGTDTQYF,TGTGCCAGCAGCGTAGGAGTAGCGGGGGGGACAGATACGCAGTATTTT
TRBV6-5,.,TRBJ2-6,.,CASIYQAGANVLTF,TGTGCCAGCATCTACCAGGCAGGGGCCAACGTCCTGACTTTC
TRBV29-1,.,TRBJ2-7,.,CSVSERGEQYF,TGCAGCGTATCAGAAAGGGGCGAGCAGTACTTC
TRBV7-8,TRBD1,TRBJ2-7,few,CASSLGVGTGPSYEQYF,TGTGCCAGCAGCTTAGGAGTGGGGACAGGGCCCTCCTACGAGCAGTACTTC
TRBV18,TRBD1,TRBJ2-7,.,CASSLDRESHEQYF,TGTGCCAGCTCACTGGACAGGGAGTCCCACGAGCAGTACTTC
TRBV4-1,.,TRBJ2-1,.,CASSQDSSGEQFF,TGCGCCAGCAGCCAAGATTCCTCGGGTGAGCAGTTCTTC
TRBV29-1,.,TRBJ2-3,.,CSAAQGGVTDTQYF,TGCAGCGCAGCCCAGGGCGGGGTCACAGATACGCAGTATTTT
TRBV7-2,.,TRBJ2-2,.,CASSFGSGELFF,TGTGCCAGCAGCTTCGGGAGCGGGGAGCTGTTTTTT
TRBV7-9,.,TRBJ1-2,few,CASRQGTRGGYTF,TGTGCCAGCAGACAGGGAACCCGAGGCGGCTACACCTTC